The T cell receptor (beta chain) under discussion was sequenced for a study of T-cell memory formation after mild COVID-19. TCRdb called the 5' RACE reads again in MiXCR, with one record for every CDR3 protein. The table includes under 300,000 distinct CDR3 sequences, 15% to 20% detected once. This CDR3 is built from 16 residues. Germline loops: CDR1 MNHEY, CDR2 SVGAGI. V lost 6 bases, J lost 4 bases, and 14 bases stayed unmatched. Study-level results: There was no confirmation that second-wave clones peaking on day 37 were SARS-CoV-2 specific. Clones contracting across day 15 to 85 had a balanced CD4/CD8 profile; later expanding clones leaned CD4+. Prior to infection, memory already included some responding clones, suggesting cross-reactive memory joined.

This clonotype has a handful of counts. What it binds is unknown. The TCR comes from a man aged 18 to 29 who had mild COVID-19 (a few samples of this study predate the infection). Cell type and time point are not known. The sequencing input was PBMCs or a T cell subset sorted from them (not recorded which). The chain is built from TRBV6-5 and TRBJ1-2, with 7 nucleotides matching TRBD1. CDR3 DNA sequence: TGTGCCAGCAGCCGAACCCCCGGGACAGAGGCCTATGGCTACACCTTC. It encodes CASSRTPGTEAYGYTF.